This TCR beta chain stems from a study of T-cell reconstitution after alpha-beta-depleted transplantation in children. There are 16 residues in the CDR3. V was clipped by 5 bases and J by 0 bases; unmatched bases: 9. The germline V gene has CDR1 SGHRS and CDR2 YFSETQ. The authors prepared the TCRbeta library with unique molecular identifiers. TCRdb ran MiXCR on the PCR reads and lists one entry per CDR3 protein. There are around 700,000 distinct CDR3 sequences in the sample; over 10% occur only once, and about 0.79% lies in the top ten. This clonotype occurred a few times. What it binds is unknown. General study points: Alpha-beta T cells about two months after transplant reportedly derived from several hundred expanded graft clones.

This clonotype was sampled from a girl aged 2-10 years with congenital amegakaryocytic thrombocytopenia, due to receive a stem cell transplant. The chain links TRBV5-1 to TRBJ2-7; 9 positions agree with TRBD1. Specimen: PBMCs, collected before TCRalphabeta/CD19-depleted stem cell transplant. The CDR3 is CASRQEPGQGSYEQYF. CDR3 bases: TGCGCCAGCAGGCAAGAACCGGGACAGGGCTCCTACGAGCAGTACTTC.